This T cell receptor beta chain was obtained from a study of blood T cell repertoires in COVID-19 (dated by TCRdb to about 2020). For the wider study: Samples from collaborators originated in the United States, Italy and Spain and spanned both the acute and convalescent phases of COVID-19. The sample metadata nearly always contained a de-identified subject ID, COVID-19 status, age in years and sex. Where HLA class I and class II types were available, the types were taken from metadata supplied by the sample provider, not from assay-based typing. The prospective study material was composed of cDNA or gDNA derived from T cells, B-cell-depleted T cells, or PBMCs. The samples were drawn from the first 160 participants of the ongoing ImmuneRACE study and from 1,254 subjects provided by 6 global collaborators. The dataset comprised deeply sampled blood TCRbeta repertoires from subjects exposed to, actively infected with, or recovered from COVID-19. A freely available public database, intended as a resource for researchers studying the immune response to SARS-CoV-2, is where the repertoires were released.

In the prospective study, participants were about 18 to 100 years old, resided in about two dozen geographic areas of the United States, and were enrolled through a virtual design. In the prospective study, participants were assigned to cohorts based on the clinical history participants reported in a screening survey and a study questionnaire. Mobile phlebotomists in the prospective study collected whole blood, serum and a nasopharyngeal or oropharyngeal swab from every participant. Participants in the prospective study had the option to provide additional blood draws and questionnaires over a 2-month period. Blood samples from the prospective study were shipped frozen or at room temperature prior to DNA extraction. The paper's findings and limits, for the study overall: Clinical and demographic metadata were provided uncurated, with the amount varying by source and participant.

This clone was found a few times. Its antigen target is currently unknown. Per-nucleotide qualities are absent, and no much larger clonotype sits a single base away. The germline V gene sets CDR1 to MNHNS and CDR2 to SASEGT. V lost 1 base and J lost 0 bases; the stretch between them is 5 bases long. Reading from cysteine to phenylalanine, the CDR3 counts 14 amino acids. Solely the CDR3 DNA is kept, with 42 bases framed from the first base. TCRbeta CDR3 regions were amplified from genomic DNA using the immunoSEQ Assay, a bias-controlled multiplex PCR. Regarding the original processing steps: Within the assay, amplification of reference gene primers was used to estimate how many nucleated cells each sample contained. Sequence reads were collapsed and filtered to measure the absolute abundance of every unique TCRbeta CDR3 rearrangement. For each sample, productive Simpson clonality was calculated by taking the square root of Simpson's diversity index across productive rearrangements. What TCRdb holds here is the immuneACCESS table cut down to in-frame rearrangements. Part of the clones is not present; checked against another copy, under half of the missing clones reflect an unresolved V gene, and the others are unexplained. Clone size and the V and J calls come from that table; the DNA yielded D and trimming. Present in this sample are over 55,000 clones, approximately 80% of which were seen just once. The ten largest clonotypes hold 3.5% to 4% of the sample.

Specimen: PBMCs or T cells enriched from blood (not recorded which). The chain employs TRBV6-1 and TRBJ2-3; the D gene lacks a confident call. This clonotype was obtained from a woman in her forties with acute COVID-19. Read as DNA, the sequence is TGTGCCAGCAGTGAAGACTGGAGCACAGATACGCAGTATTTT. The resulting protein is CASSEDWSTDTQYF.